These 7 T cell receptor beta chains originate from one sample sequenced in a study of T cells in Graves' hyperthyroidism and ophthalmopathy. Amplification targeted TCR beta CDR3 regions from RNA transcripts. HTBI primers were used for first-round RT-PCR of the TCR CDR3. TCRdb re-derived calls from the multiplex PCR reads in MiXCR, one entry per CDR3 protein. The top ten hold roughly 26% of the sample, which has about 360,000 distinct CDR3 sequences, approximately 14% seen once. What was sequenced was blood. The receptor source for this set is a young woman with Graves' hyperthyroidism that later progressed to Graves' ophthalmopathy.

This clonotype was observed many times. As DNA, the CDR3 is TGCAGTGCTCGAACTACTAGCACAGATACGCAGTATTTT. Translation: CSARTTSTDTQYF. This chain connects TRBV20-1 to TRBJ2-3; no clear D. The V end was cut by 5 bases, the J end by 0 bases, with 9 bases between. The CDR3 contains 13 residues. Germline values: CDR1 DFQATT, CDR2 SNEGSKA (reference sequence).

DNA of the CDR3: TGTGCCAGCTCACCACCGGGCGCGGGAGACACCGGGGAGCTGTTTTTT. Residues: CASSPPGAGDTGELFF. The genes are TRBV18 and TRBJ2-2; 7 bases fit TRBD2. The CDR3 has 16 amino acids. Germline V CDR1 and CDR2: KGHSH, LQKENI. The V gene end was trimmed by 0 bases and the J gene end by 3 bases; junction bases not matched to a gene: 4.

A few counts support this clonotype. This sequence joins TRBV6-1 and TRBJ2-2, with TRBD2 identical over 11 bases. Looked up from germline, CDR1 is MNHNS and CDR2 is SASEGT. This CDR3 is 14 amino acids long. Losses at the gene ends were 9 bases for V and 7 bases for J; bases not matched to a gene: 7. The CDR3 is CASLSGRAGGELFF. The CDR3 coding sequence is TGTGCCAGTCTTAGCGGGAGGGCCGGCGGGGAGCTGTTTTTT.

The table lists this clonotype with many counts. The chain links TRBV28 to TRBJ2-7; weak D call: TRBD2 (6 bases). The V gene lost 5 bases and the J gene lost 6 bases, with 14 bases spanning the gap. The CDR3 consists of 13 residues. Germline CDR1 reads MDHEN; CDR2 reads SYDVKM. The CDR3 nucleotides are TGTGCCAGCAGTATTAGCGGTTGGTTCGAGCAGTACTTC. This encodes CASSISGWFEQYF. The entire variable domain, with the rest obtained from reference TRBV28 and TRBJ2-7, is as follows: DVKVTQSSRYLVKRTGEKVFLECVQDMDHENMFWYRQDPGLGLRLIYFSYDVKMKEKGDIPEGYSVSREKKERFSLILESASTNQTSMYLCASSISGWFEQYFGPGTRLTVT.

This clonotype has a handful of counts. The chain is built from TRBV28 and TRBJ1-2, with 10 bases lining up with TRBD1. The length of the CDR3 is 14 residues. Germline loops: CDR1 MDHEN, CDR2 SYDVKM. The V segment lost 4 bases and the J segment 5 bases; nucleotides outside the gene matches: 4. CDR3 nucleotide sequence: TGTGCCAGCAGTTGGACAGGGGGTCGGTATGGCTACACCTTC. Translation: CASSWTGGRYGYTF.

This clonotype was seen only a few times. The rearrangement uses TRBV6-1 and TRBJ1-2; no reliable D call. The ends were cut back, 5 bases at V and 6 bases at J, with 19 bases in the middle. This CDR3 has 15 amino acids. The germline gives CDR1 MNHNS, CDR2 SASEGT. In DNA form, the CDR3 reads TGTGCCAGCAGTTCTCCCGACGTTGGGGTTAATGGCTACACCTTC. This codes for CASSSPDVGVNGYTF.

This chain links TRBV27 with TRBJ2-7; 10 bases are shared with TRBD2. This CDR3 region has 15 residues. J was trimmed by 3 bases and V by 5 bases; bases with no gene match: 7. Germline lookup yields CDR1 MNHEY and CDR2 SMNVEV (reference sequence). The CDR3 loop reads CASSVPGLAVYEQYF. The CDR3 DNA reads TGTGCCAGCAGTGTCCCAGGACTAGCGGTCTACGAGCAGTACTTC.